The 8 T cell receptor beta chains below were found in one sample sequenced in a study of T cell clonotyping in hematopoietic cell transplantation. Some clones are missing from TCRdb's copy, which holds only in-frame ones; the method was immunoSEQ multiplex PCR. The sample consists of some 6,300 clones, roughly nine tenths of them appearing once. This specimen consisted of peripheral blood mononuclear cells, obtained 180 days after allogeneic stem cell transplant. The receptors derive from a female patient aged 50-60 years who had an allogeneic stem cell transplant from an unrelated donor, so the T cells may come from the graft donor. Some clones in this sample may be carry-over from other donors' samples.

V and J are TRBV7-9 and TRBJ2-2, with 7 bases aligning to TRBD1. Trimming cost V 5 bases and J 7 bases; bases outside gene matches: 7. The CDR3 sequence is 14 residues long. CDR1 and CDR2 (germline): SEHNR, FQNEAQ (reference sequence). In DNA, the CDR3 is TGTGCCAGCAGCGCCAGGGGGTTGCACGGGGAGCTGTTTTTT. It codes for CASSARGLHGELFF.

The chain carries TRBV28 and TRBJ2-3; D is perhaps TRBD1 (6 bases). V was cut by 5 bases and J by 1 base, with 13 bases left in between. Germline values: CDR1 MDHEN, CDR2 SYDVKM. The CDR3 loop spans 15 amino acids. CDR3 sequence reads: CASSAAGVRTDTQYF. The CDR3 DNA reads TGTGCCAGCAGTGCAGCAGGGGTTCGCACAGATACGCAGTATTTT.

The chain's CDR3 is CASSEEGRGADTDTQYF. In DNA form, the CDR3 reads TGTGCCAGCAGCGAGGAGGGGCGGGGGGCCGACACAGATACGCAGTATTTT. The V gene is TRBV28, the J gene TRBJ2-3, with 8 positions matching TRBD2. The CDR3 has 17 amino acids. The germline V gene encodes CDR1 MDHEN and CDR2 SYDVKM. V shed 6 bases, J shed 2 bases, and the junction held 13 bases outside the gene matches.

V is TRBV19 and J is TRBJ2-1; D not certain. Germline loops: CDR1 LNHDA, CDR2 SQIVND (reference sequence). Trimming stripped 3 bases from V and 0 bases from J, with 9 bases between. This CDR3 spans 15 amino acids. CDR3 nucleotides: TGTGCCAGTAGTATCGGCTGGGACTCCTACAATGAGCAGTTCTTC. This translates into CASSIGWDSYNEQFF.

This clone was observed a handful of times. V usage is TRBV6-5 and J usage is TRBJ2-3; D unresolved. V dropped 6 bases and J dropped 8 bases, with 15 bases sitting between them. The CDR3 loop spans 13 amino acids. Germline V gene sequence: CDR1 MNHEY, CDR2 SVGAGI. DNA of the CDR3: TGTGCCAGCAGGCCTTTCGGGTTTGGTACGCAGTATTTT. Encoded protein: CASRPFGFGTQYF.

The chain has TRBV7-3 and TRBJ2-1; 7 bases match TRBD1. CDR3 length equals 17 residues. Germline CDR1 SGHTA, CDR2 FQGTGA. V was pared by 2 bases and J by 6 bases, with 13 bases of the junction left unmatched. CDR3 bases: TGTGCCAGCAGCTTACCGAGACAGGGAAATGAATCCAATGAGCAGTTCTTC. Translated: CASSLPRQGNESNEQFF.

The chain carries TRBV7-9 and TRBJ2-5, with 7 nucleotides matching TRBD1. The CDR3 is 14 amino acids. Germline V gene data show CDR1 as SEHNR and CDR2 as FQNEAQ (reference sequence). V dropped 2 bases and J dropped 4; count of bases not matched to a gene: 4. CDR3 in amino acids: CASSLTNRGETQYF. DNA of the CDR3: TGTGCCAGCAGCTTAACGAACAGGGGAGAGACCCAGTACTTC.

The V call is TRBV7-3, the J call TRBJ2-2, with D perhaps assigned TRBD1 or TRBD2 (6 bases each). The CDR3 spans 14 residues. The germline CDR1 and CDR2 sequences are SGHTA and FQGTGA. The V end lost 5 bases, the J end lost 4 bases, and 11 bases lay between the germline ends. The CDR3 DNA reads TGTGCCAGCAGCGGGGGGCCGGGCACCGGGGAGCTGTTTTTT. This translates into CASSGGPGTGELFF.